This T cell receptor beta chain is from a study of identical twins. Study outcomes and limitations: Some out-of-frame alpha sequences were shared by twins, and these showed excess low generation probability. Monozygotic twin pairs showed more out-of-frame TCR alpha sharing than models estimated.

The CDR3 runs 12 residues. This clonotype came up a few times. The target antigen is unknown. Template switching created a universal primer site, and the cDNA included unique molecular identifiers. TCRdb used MiXCR to reprocess the 5' RACE reads, holding one entry per CDR3 protein. This table has roughly 1.6 million distinct CDR3 sequences, less than 35% appearing once. The sample was cord blood. This clonotype originated in a newborn girl in good health. V is TRBV12-3 or TRBV12-4 and J is TRBJ1-5, with unresolved D. This CDR3 reads CTEGRWNQPQHF. DNA of the CDR3: TGTACCGAGGGAAGGTGGAATCAGCCCCAGCATTTT.